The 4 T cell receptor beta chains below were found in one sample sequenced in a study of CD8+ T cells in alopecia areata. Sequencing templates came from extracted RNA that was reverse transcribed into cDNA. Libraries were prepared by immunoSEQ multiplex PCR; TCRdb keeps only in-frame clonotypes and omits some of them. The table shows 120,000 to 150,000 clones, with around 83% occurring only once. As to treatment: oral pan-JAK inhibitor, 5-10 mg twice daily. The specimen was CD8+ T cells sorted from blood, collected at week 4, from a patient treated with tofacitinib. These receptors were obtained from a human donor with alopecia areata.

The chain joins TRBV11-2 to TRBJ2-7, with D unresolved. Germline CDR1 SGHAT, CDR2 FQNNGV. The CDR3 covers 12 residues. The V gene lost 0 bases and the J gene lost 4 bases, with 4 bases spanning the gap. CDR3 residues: CASSLEDYEQYF. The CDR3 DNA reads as TGTGCCAGCAGCTTAGAAGATTACGAGCAGTACTTC.

CDR3 nucleotides: TGTGCCAGCAGCCCCCGAGGTGGGGGCAACACAGATACGCAGTATTTT. This sequence encodes CASSPRGGGNTDTQYF. This rearrangement joins TRBV14 to TRBJ2-3; D might be TRBD1 (6 bases). The V and J ends lost 4 bases and 2 bases respectively, with 16 bases between them. CDR3 size: 16 residues. In germline, CDR1 is SGHDN, CDR2 FVKESK.

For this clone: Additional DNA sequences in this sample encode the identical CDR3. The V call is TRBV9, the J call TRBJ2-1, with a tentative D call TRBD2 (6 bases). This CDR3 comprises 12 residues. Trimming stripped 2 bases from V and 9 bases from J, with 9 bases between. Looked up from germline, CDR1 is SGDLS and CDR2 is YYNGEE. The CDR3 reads CASSVGGGEQFF. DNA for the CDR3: TGTGCCAGCAGCGTGGGGGGTGGTGAGCAGTTCTTC.

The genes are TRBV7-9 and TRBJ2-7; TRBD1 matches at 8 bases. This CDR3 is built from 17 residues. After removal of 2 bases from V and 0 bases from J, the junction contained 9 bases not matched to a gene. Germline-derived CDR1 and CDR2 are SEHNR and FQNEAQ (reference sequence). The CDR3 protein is CASSLRGQGPISYEQYF. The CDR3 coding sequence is TGTGCCAGCAGCTTAAGAGGACAGGGCCCGATCTCCTACGAGCAGTACTTC.